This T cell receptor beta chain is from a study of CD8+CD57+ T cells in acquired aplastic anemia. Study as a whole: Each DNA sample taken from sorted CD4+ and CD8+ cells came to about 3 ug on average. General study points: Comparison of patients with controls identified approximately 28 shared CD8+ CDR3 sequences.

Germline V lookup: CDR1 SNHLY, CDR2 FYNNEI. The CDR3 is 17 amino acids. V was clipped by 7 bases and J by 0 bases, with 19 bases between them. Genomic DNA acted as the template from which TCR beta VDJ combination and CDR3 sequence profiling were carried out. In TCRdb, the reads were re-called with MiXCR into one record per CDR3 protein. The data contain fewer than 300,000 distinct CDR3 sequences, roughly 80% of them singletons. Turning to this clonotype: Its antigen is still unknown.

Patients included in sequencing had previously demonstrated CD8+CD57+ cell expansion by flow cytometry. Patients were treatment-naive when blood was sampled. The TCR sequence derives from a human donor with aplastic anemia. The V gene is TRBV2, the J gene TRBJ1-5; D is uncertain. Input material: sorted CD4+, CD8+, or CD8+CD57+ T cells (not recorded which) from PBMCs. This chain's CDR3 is CASKRWVSADSNQPQHF. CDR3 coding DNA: TGTGCCAGCAAGCGATGGGTGTCCGCGGATAGCAATCAGCCCCAGCATTTT.